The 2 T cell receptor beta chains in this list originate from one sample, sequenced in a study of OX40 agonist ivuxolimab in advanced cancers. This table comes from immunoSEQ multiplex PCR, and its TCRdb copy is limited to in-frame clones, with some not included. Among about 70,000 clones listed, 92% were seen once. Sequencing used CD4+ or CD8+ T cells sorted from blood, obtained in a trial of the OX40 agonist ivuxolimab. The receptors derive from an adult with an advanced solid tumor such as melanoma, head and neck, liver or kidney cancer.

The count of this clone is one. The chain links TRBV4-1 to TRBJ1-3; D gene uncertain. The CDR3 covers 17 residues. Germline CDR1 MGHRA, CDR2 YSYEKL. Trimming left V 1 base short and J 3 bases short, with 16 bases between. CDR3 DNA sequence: TGCGCCAGCAGCCAAGTGATAGGACCGGACCATGGAAACACCATATATTTT. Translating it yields CASSQVIGPDHGNTIYF.

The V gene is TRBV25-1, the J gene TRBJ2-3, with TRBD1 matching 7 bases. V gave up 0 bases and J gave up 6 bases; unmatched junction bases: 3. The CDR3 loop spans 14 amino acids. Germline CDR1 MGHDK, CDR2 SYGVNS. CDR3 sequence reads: CASSEYKGADTQYF. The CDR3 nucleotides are TGTGCCAGCAGTGAATATAAGGGGGCGGATACGCAGTATTTT.